This T cell receptor beta chain was sequenced in a study of identical twins. The CDR3 runs to 17 residues. Trimming cost V 4 bases and J 0 bases; bases outside gene matches: 8. Looked up from germline, CDR1 is SGHNT and CDR2 is YYREEE (reference sequence). In this sample, this clonotype turned up once. A single record per CDR3 protein comes from TCRdb applying MiXCR to the 5' RACE reads. The table has hundreds of thousands of distinct CDR3 sequences, about 8.9% seen once. The same data also went into a second study, on yellow fever vaccine responses in identical twins.

Sequencing was done on a sample of memory (CD45RO+) T cells sorted from blood. The gene calls are TRBV5-4 and TRBJ2-3; TRBD1 matches at 10 bases. The clonotype comes from a woman aged 18-29 years in good health. The CDR3 sequence is CASSPWTGGASTDTQYF. The DNA for the CDR3 is TGTGCCAGCAGCCCTTGGACAGGGGGTGCTAGCACAGATACGCAGTATTTT.